These 27 T cell receptor beta chains share one sample of origin, sequenced in a study of shared clonotypes between healthy human individuals. Data came from immunoSEQ multiplex PCR; TCRdb stores just in-frame clones and leaves some out. The table has millions of clones, 85% to 95% seen once; the top ten hold 1.5% to 2%. It was CD45RO-negative cells, positively selected for CCR7, that made up naive CD8 cells, with terminally differentiated effector memory CD45RA+ cells excluded. Material for sequencing was naive CD8+ T cells from PBMCs. Receptors were obtained from a man between 18 and 35 years old in good health. Some clones in this sample may be carry-over from other donors' samples.

V and J are TRBV4-2 and TRBJ2-1, with a possible D match to TRBD2 (6 bases). The germline V gene encodes CDR1 LGHNA and CDR2 YNFKEQ. With 4 bases removed from V and 7 bases from J, the gap between germline ends came to 20 bases. The CDR3 is 16 residues long. CDR3 nucleotide sequence: TGTGCCAGCAGCCCCCCGAGGGGAGGCCCTACTAATGAGCAGTTCTTC. Its translation is CASSPPRGGPTNEQFF.

The genes are TRBV27 and TRBJ2-7; D assignment may be TRBD1 or TRBD2 (5 bases each). The CDR3 has 16 residues. The germline CDR1 and CDR2 sequences are MNHEY and SMNVEV (reference sequence). V dropped 5 bases and J dropped 2 bases, with 19 bases sitting between them. The CDR3 DNA is TGTGCCAGCAGTGCCTCCTCCGGGACGCTAACCTACGAGCAGTACTTC. Amino acids: CASSASSGTLTYEQYF.

The V gene is TRBV6-5, the J gene TRBJ1-1; D is unclear. This CDR3 has 14 residues. From germline, CDR1 is MNHEY and CDR2 SVGAGI. Trimming left V 2 bases short and J 2 bases short, with 9 bases between. The CDR3 here is CASSYTHGNTEAFF. The CDR3 region has the DNA TGTGCCAGCAGTTACACTCACGGCAACACTGAAGCTTTCTTT.

The sample holds a few counts of this clone. The V call is TRBV12-5, the J call TRBJ1-1, with D uncertain. CDR1 LGHNT and CDR2 FRNRAP come from the germline V gene. CDR3 length: 13 residues. Between the trimmed V and J ends, which lost 6 bases and 3 bases, there was a span of 11 bases. The CDR3, as DNA: TGTGCTAGTGGGGTCGACGGTGACACTGAAGCTTTCTTT. It encodes CASGVDGDTEAFF.

The chain couples TRBV27 to TRBJ2-2; D is ambiguous. The CDR3 has 14 amino acids. From germline, CDR1 is MNHEY and CDR2 SMNVEV (reference sequence). Trimming cost V 5 bases and J 6 bases, with 13 bases left between them. The DNA of the CDR3 is TGTGCCAGCAGTCCCGCGACCGGTTCCGGGGAGCTGTTTTTT. Amino acid sequence: CASSPATGSGELFF.

Points on this clone: The junction differs from germline at one of its ends, possibly a read error. The V and J genes are TRBV7-9 and TRBJ2-3; the match to TRBD2 covers 9 bases. Germline V gives CDR1 SEHNR, CDR2 FQNEAQ (reference sequence). The CDR3 has 15 amino acids. The CDR3: CASRLAGVLPDTQYF. CDR3 nucleotide sequence: TGTGCCAGCAGGTTAGCGGGAGTTCTTCCGGATACGCAGTATTTT.

The table lists this clone with a count of one. The chain links TRBV27 to TRBJ2-7, with 8 bases lining up with TRBD1. The germline V gene has CDR1 MNHEY and CDR2 SMNVEV (reference sequence). The CDR3 covers 16 residues. V lost 0 bases and J lost 0; bases outside the gene matches: 4. The chain's CDR3 is CASSLSRTGGSYEQYF. DNA of the CDR3: TGTGCCAGCAGTTTATCGAGAACAGGGGGCTCCTACGAGCAGTACTTC.

The rearrangement joins TRBV7-9 to TRBJ1-2; D is undetermined. The CDR3 has 12 amino acids. Trimming cost V 5 bases and J 7 bases, with 11 bases left between them. The germline V gene encodes CDR1 SEHNR and CDR2 FQNEAQ (reference sequence). The CDR3 spells CASSPPVPGYTF. CDR3 in DNA: TGTGCCAGCAGCCCCCCCGTCCCTGGCTACACCTTC.

The V call is TRBV2, the J call TRBJ2-1; 7 nucleotides match TRBD1. From germline, CDR1 is SNHLY and CDR2 FYNNEI. The CDR3 is 16 amino acids. With 4 bases clipped from V and 0 bases from J, the junction kept 6 bases outside the gene matches. The CDR3 DNA reads as TGTGCCAGCAGTGCGTCAGGGGGTATCTCCTACAATGAGCAGTTCTTC. Its protein is CASSASGGISYNEQFF.

The chain uses TRBV4-1 and TRBJ1-1; 9 nucleotides align to TRBD1. Trimming removed 2 bases from V and 0 bases from J; junction bases left unmatched: 13. The CDR3 extends over 19 amino acids. Germline lookup yields CDR1 MGHRA and CDR2 YSYEKL. The CDR3 here is CASSQRALGQGSLNTEAFF. The CDR3 DNA reads as TGCGCCAGCAGCCAAAGGGCCCTGGGACAGGGAAGCTTGAACACTGAAGCTTTCTTT.

The V call is TRBV28, the J call TRBJ2-5, with unresolved D. The CDR3 loop spans 12 amino acids. Looked up from germline, CDR1 is MDHEN and CDR2 is SYDVKM. V dropped 6 bases and J dropped 7 bases, with 12 bases sitting between them. The DNA for the CDR3 is TGTGCCAGCAGCGCCACCCCGGGGACCCAGTACTTC. Encoded protein: CASSATPGTQYF.

The chain has TRBV6-5 and TRBJ1-1, with D unresolved. The CDR3 consists of 16 residues. V lost 3 bases and J lost 3, with 17 bases in between. CDR1 is MNHEY, CDR2 SVGAGI, per germline. This CDR3 is CASSYSESGMDTEAFF. CDR3 DNA: TGTGCCAGCAGTTATTCCGAGTCGGGGATGGACACTGAAGCTTTCTTT.

The rearrangement joins TRBV10-3 to TRBJ1-4, with D uncertain. In germline, CDR1 is ENHRY, CDR2 SYGVKD. V shed 0 bases and J shed 6 bases, with 2 bases lying between them. This CDR3 is built from 12 residues. The CDR3 loop is CAISESDEKLFF. CDR3 nucleotide sequence: TGTGCCATCAGTGAGTCTGATGAAAAACTGTTTTTT.

There are a few counts of this clone. The CDR3 region is CASYLTEAFF. CDR3 sequence (DNA): TGTGCCAGCTACTTGACTGAAGCTTTCTTT. V is TRBV6-1 and J is TRBJ1-1; no reliable D call. V was cut by 8 bases and J by 5 bases, with 6 bases left in between. CDR3 length equals 10 residues. Germline assignment: CDR1 MNHNS and CDR2 SASEGT.

The rearrangement links TRBV7-9 to TRBJ1-2, with D tentatively TRBD1 (6 bases). The V and J ends lost 5 bases and 1 base respectively, with 14 bases between them. The germline CDR1 and CDR2 sequences are SEHNR and FQNEAQ (reference sequence). The CDR3 is made up of 15 amino acids. DNA of the CDR3: TGTGCCAGCAGCCCGGGGGCCACCTATAACTATGGCTACACCTTC. It specifies CASSPGATYNYGYTF. Variable domain in full (rest from reference TRBV7-9 and TRBJ1-2): DTGVSQNPRHKITKRGQNVTFRCDPISEHNRLYWYRQTLGQGPEFLTYFQNEAQLEKSRLLSDRFSAERPKGSFSTLEIQRTEQGDSAMYLCASSPGATYNYGYTFGSGTRLTVV.

The rearrangement links TRBV4-2 to TRBJ2-1; D might be TRBD1 or TRBD2, each matching 5 bases. V dropped 4 bases and J dropped 2 bases, with 21 bases sitting between them. CDR3 length: 18 amino acids. Germline V gene sequence: CDR1 LGHNA, CDR2 YNFKEQ. Here the CDR3 reads CASSPESIGTPTYNEQFF. The CDR3 bases are TGTGCCAGCAGCCCCGAATCGATCGGGACCCCAACCTACAATGAGCAGTTCTTC.

The J gene is TRBJ2-7, the V gene TRBV13, with D uncertain. The CDR3 is 13 amino acids. CDR1 is PRHDT and CDR2 is FYEKMQ in the germline V gene (reference sequence). V lost 4 bases, J lost 5 bases, and 12 bases lay in between. The DNA of the CDR3 is TGTGCCAGCAGCTCTCCCTTGGCCCACGAGCAGTACTTC. The encoded protein is CASSSPLAHEQYF.

Notes on this clone: Other DNA sequences of this sample code for an identical CDR3. The chain uses TRBV9 and TRBJ2-7; 7 bases are a match to TRBD2. The junction had 2 bases not matched to a gene; V was cut back by 0 bases and J by 2 bases. The CDR3 sequence is 14 residues long. The V gene's germline CDR1 is SGDLS and CDR2 YYNGEE. CDR3 bases: TGTGCCAGCAGCGTAGCTAGCGGAACCTACGAGCAGTACTTC. Translated: CASSVASGTYEQYF.

The chain recombines TRBV9 with TRBJ1-3; D remains unclear. The V gene lost 4 bases and the J gene lost 0 bases, with 14 bases spanning the gap. CDR1 and CDR2 from the germline V gene are SGDLS and YYNGEE. The CDR3 extends over 16 amino acids. The CDR3 loop is CASSPSAALSGNTIYF. Here the CDR3 DNA reads TGTGCCAGCAGCCCCTCGGCGGCGCTCTCTGGAAACACCATATATTTT.

The chain uses TRBV7-9 and TRBJ1-1, with a possible D match to TRBD1 (5 bases). V gave up 4 bases and J gave up 4 bases, with 13 bases separating them. Germline CDR1 is SEHNR and CDR2 is FQNEAQ (reference sequence). The CDR3 loop spans 14 amino acids. This CDR3 reads CASSWPGPSTEAFF. The CDR3 nucleotides are TGTGCCAGCAGCTGGCCGGGACCAAGCACTGAAGCTTTCTTT.

The V gene is TRBV6-5, the J gene TRBJ2-3, with no clear D. V gave up 7 bases and J gave up 4 bases, with 9 bases separating them. The CDR3 has 12 residues. The V gene's germline CDR1 is MNHEY and CDR2 SVGAGI. The CDR3 sequence is CASTDPPDTQYF. The CDR3 region has the DNA TGTGCCAGCACCGACCCCCCAGATACGCAGTATTTT.

The rearrangement links TRBV7-9 to TRBJ2-5; D is possibly TRBD1 or TRBD2 (5 bases each). The DNA end is more similar to TRBJ2-7, so the J call may be wrong. The CDR3 is made up of 14 amino acids. CDR1 and CDR2 (germline): SEHNR, FQNEAQ (reference sequence). CDR3 loop: CASSAPGAQYEQYF. Written as DNA, the CDR3 is TGTGCCAGCAGCGCACCCGGGGCACAGTACGAGCAGTACTTC.

This chain joins TRBV7-8 and TRBJ2-2; 11 nucleotides line up with TRBD2. Germline-derived CDR1 and CDR2 are SGHVS and FQNEAQ. The V gene end was trimmed by 0 bases and the J gene end by 3 bases; junction bases not matched to a gene: 12. The CDR3 is 20 amino acids. CDR3 sequence: CASSLAFILAGEEDTGELFF. The CDR3 nucleotides are TGTGCCAGCAGCTTAGCGTTTATACTAGCGGGAGAAGAAGACACCGGGGAGCTGTTTTTT. The complete variable domain, with remaining parts taken from reference TRBV7-8 and TRBJ2-2, reads GAGVSQSPRYKVAKRGQDVALRCDPISGHVSLFWYQQALGQGPEFLTYFQNEAQLDKSGLPSDRFFAERPEGSVSTLKIQRTQQEDSAVYLCASSLAFILAGEEDTGELFFGEGSRLTVL.

The chain carries TRBV7-9 and TRBJ2-1; no reliable D call. Germline V gene sequence: CDR1 SEHNR, CDR2 FQNEAQ (reference sequence). V lost 5 bases to trimming and J lost 2 bases, with 13 bases between them. The CDR3 sequence is 15 residues long. CDR3 DNA: TGTGCCAGCAGCCCGCCCTTGTCACCCTACAATGAGCAGTTCTTC. Translation: CASSPPLSPYNEQFF.

This chain connects TRBV7-3 to TRBJ1-1; TRBD1 might be the D (6 bases). The germline gives CDR1 SGHTA, CDR2 FQGTGA. V gave up 5 bases and J gave up 3 bases, with 10 bases separating them. The length of the CDR3 is 13 residues. CDR3 region: CASSREGDTEAFF. The CDR3 DNA sequence: TGTGCCAGCAGCCGGGAGGGGGACACTGAAGCTTTCTTT.

The gene calls are TRBV5-1 and TRBJ2-7; the match to TRBD2 covers 8 bases. J lost 1 base, V lost 1 base, and 7 bases had no gene match. Germline CDR1 and CDR2: SGHRS and YFSETQ. This CDR3 comprises 16 residues. The CDR3 nucleotides are TGCGCCAGCAGCTTGCTGCCACTAGCGGAATCCTACGAGCAGTACTTC. Protein sequence: CASSLLPLAESYEQYF. Filled out from reference TRBV5-1 and TRBJ2-7, the complete variable domain reads KAGVTQTPRYLIKTRGQQVTLSCSPISGHRSVSWYQQTPGQGLQFLFEYFSETQRNKGNFPGRFSGRQFSNSRSEMNVSTLELGDSALYLCASSLLPLAESYEQYFGPGTRLTVT.

The chain couples TRBV7-8 to TRBJ2-1; D possibly corresponds to TRBD2 (6 bases). CDR1 and CDR2 from the germline V gene are SGHVS and FQNEAQ. Deletions cut 8 bases from V and 3 bases from J, with 14 bases between. The CDR3 spans 14 residues. CDR3 residues: CASQEGPGYNEQFF. The CDR3 DNA follows: TGTGCCAGCCAGGAGGGCCCAGGCTACAATGAGCAGTTCTTC.